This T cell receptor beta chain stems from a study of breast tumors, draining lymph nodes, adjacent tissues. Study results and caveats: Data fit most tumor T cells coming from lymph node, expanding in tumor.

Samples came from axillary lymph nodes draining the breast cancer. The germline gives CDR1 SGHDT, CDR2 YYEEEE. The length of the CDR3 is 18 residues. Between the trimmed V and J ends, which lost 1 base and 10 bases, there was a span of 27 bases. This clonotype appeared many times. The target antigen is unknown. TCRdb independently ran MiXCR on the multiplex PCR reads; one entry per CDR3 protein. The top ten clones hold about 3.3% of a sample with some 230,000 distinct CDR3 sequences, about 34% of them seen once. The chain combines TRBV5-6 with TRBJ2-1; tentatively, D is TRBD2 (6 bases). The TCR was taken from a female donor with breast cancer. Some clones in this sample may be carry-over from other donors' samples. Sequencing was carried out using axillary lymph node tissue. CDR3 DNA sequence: TGTGCCAGCAGCTTGTTCTTGGGAGGTCCGGGATACCTTCGGGAGCAGTTCTTC. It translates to CASSLFLGGPGYLREQFF.